These 30 T cell receptor beta chains were sequenced from one sample in a study of radiotherapy plus CTLA-4 blockade in lung cancer. Profiling relied on immunoSEQ multiplex PCR, and the TCRdb table lists in-frame clones only, not all of them. Of tens of thousands of clones listed, roughly 85% were seen once; the top ten hold less than 25%. This specimen consisted of peripheral blood, obtained from a patient treated with radiotherapy plus ipilimumab. These TCRs come from a human donor with non-small cell lung cancer whose response to radiotherapy plus ipilimumab could not be evaluated.

This clone showed up just once. This same CDR3 is encoded by further DNA sequences in the sample. This chain uses TRBV5-1 with TRBJ2-3; maybe TRBD1 (6 bases). Trimming cost V 0 bases and J 6 bases, with 14 bases left between them. This CDR3 has 15 amino acids. In germline, CDR1 is SGHRS, CDR2 YFSETQ. In DNA form, the CDR3 reads TGCGCCAGCAGCTTGGCAGGGGTTGATTCGGATACGCAGTATTTT. It yields the protein CASSLAGVDSDTQYF.

The rearrangement uses TRBV4-2 and TRBJ2-3, with 11 bases identical to TRBD2. The V segment lost 0 bases and the J segment 5 bases; nucleotides outside the gene matches: 10. The CDR3 has 18 residues. Germline V gives CDR1 LGHNA, CDR2 YNFKEQ. The CDR3 bases are TGTGCCAGCAGCCAAGATCCTAGCGGGGGGAAGAGGGTAGATACGCAGTATTTT. Its translation: CASSQDPSGGKRVDTQYF.

V and J are TRBV5-6 and TRBJ2-7; no clear D gene. The CDR3 runs 11 residues. V was trimmed by 4 bases and J by 2 bases, leaving 4 bases between them. In germline, CDR1 is SGHDT, CDR2 YYEEEE. This CDR3 is CASSNTYEQYF. CDR3 nucleotide sequence: TGTGCCAGCAGCAACACCTACGAGCAGTACTTC.

The genes are TRBV7-6 and TRBJ2-2, with 7 bases aligning to TRBD1. This CDR3 contains 16 residues. V was pared by 0 bases and J by 2 bases, with 3 bases of the junction left unmatched. In germline, CDR1 is SGHVS, CDR2 FNYEAQ. The CDR3 region is CASSLAGQANTGELFF. As DNA, the CDR3 is TGTGCCAGCAGCTTAGCAGGACAGGCAAACACCGGGGAGCTGTTTTTT.

The chain recombines TRBV11-2 with TRBJ2-1; 7 nucleotides agree with TRBD1. The CDR3 is 11 amino acids. The germline gives CDR1 SGHAT, CDR2 FQNNGV. The ends lost 4 bases at V and 12 bases at J; junction bases unmatched: 3. The CDR3 nucleotides are TGTGCCAGCAGCTGGGACAGTAGGCAGTTCTTC. Translation: CASSWDSRQFF.

The V call is TRBV10-3, the J call TRBJ2-1, with 10 bases lining up with TRBD2. CDR1 is ENHRY and CDR2 is SYGVKD in the germline V gene. This CDR3 comprises 17 residues. V trimming: 2 bases; J trimming: 5 bases; junction bases outside the gene matches: 9. The CDR3: CAISERPSLAGDNEQFF. DNA for the CDR3: TGTGCCATCAGTGAGCGGCCGTCCCTAGCGGGGGACAATGAGCAGTTCTTC.

This clone appeared once. V is TRBV28 and J is TRBJ2-7; possible D gene TRBD2, 5 bases. CDR3 length equals 12 residues. The germline CDR1 and CDR2 sequences are MDHEN and SYDVKM. Trimming took 2 bases from V and 5 from J, leaving 7 bases between them. CDR3 sequence reads: CASSLGGNEQYF. DNA of the CDR3: TGTGCCAGCAGTTTAGGAGGCAACGAGCAGTACTTC. Complete variable domain (other parts from reference TRBV28 and TRBJ2-7): DVKVTQSSRYLVKRTGEKVFLECVQDMDHENMFWYRQDPGLGLRLIYFSYDVKMKEKGDIPEGYSVSREKKERFSLILESASTNQTSMYLCASSLGGNEQYFGPGTRLTVT.

There are a few counts of this clone. This rearrangement joins TRBV28 to TRBJ2-7; 7 nucleotides line up with TRBD2. With 6 bases clipped from V and 4 bases from J, the junction kept 6 bases outside the gene matches. Germline CDR1 MDHEN, CDR2 SYDVKM. The CDR3 spans 13 residues. The DNA for the CDR3 is TGTGCCAGCAGCGGACTAGAAATTTACGAGCAGTACTTC. Protein sequence: CASSGLEIYEQYF.

CDR3 nucleotide sequence: TGTGCCAGCAGCTCGGCGGCATGGGGCACCAGCTCTGGAAACACCATATATTTT. Its protein is CASSSAAWGTSSGNTIYF. The rearrangement joins TRBV7-9 to TRBJ1-3; possibly TRBD1 for D (5 bases). From germline, CDR1 is SEHNR and CDR2 FQNEAQ (reference sequence). The CDR3 contains 18 residues. V shed 4 bases and J shed 0 bases, with 19 bases lying between them.

The chain couples TRBV28 to TRBJ1-1, with 9 bases identical to TRBD1. V was clipped by 8 bases and J by 11 bases; unmatched bases: 21. The CDR3 is 16 residues long. Germline V gives CDR1 MDHEN, CDR2 SYDVKM. CDR3 amino acids: CASAISPGQGNLVAFF. The CDR3 nucleotides read TGTGCCAGCGCAATTTCTCCGGGACAGGGAAATTTAGTTGCTTTCTTT.

V and J are TRBV5-6 and TRBJ2-2, with TRBD1 identical over 7 bases. There are 16 residues in the CDR3. V trimming: 4 bases; J trimming: 0 bases; junction bases outside the gene matches: 6. CDR1 is SGHDT, CDR2 YYEEEE, per germline. The DNA of the CDR3 is TGTGCCAGCAGCACCGGACAGGCCCCGAACACCGGGGAGCTGTTTTTT. This gives the protein CASSTGQAPNTGELFF.

This clone appeared a single time. The chain recombines TRBV4-2 with TRBJ1-5; D ambiguous. This CDR3 has 15 residues. Trimming removed 1 base at V and 5 bases at J, with 12 bases between. CDR1 and CDR2 (germline): LGHNA, YNFKEQ. The CDR3 sequence: CASSQGAGRDQPQHF. In DNA, the CDR3 is TGTGCCAGCAGCCAAGGCGCGGGCCGTGATCAGCCCCAGCATTTT.

The J gene is TRBJ1-5, the V gene TRBV29-1, with 7 bases fitting TRBD1. CDR3 size: 13 residues. Germline CDR1 and CDR2: SQVTM and ANQGSEA. Losses at the gene ends were 7 bases for V and 9 bases for J; bases not matched to a gene: 12. The CDR3, as DNA: TGCAGCGGACCACAGGGGCCCTCATCGCCCCAGCATTTT. Its translation is CSGPQGPSSPQHF.

CDR3 sequence: CASSLARGADGDSPLHF. DNA for the CDR3: TGTGCCAGCAGCTTAGCGCGGGGGGCGGACGGGGATTCACCCCTCCACTTT. This rearrangement joins TRBV7-9 to TRBJ1-6; TRBD1 is a possible D gene (6 bases). In germline, CDR1 is SEHNR, CDR2 FQNEAQ (reference sequence). V was clipped by 0 bases and J by 8 bases, with 17 bases between them. CDR3 length: 17 amino acids.

The chain recombines TRBV28 with TRBJ1-6, with 7 bases that match TRBD1. The CDR3 consists of 14 residues. After removal of 8 bases from V and 6 bases from J, the junction contained 7 bases not matched to a gene. From germline, CDR1 is MDHEN and CDR2 SYDVKM. The DNA of the CDR3 is TGTGCCAGCTACCCCGGGACAGCTAATTCACCCCTCCACTTT. This codes for CASYPGTANSPLHF. Full variable domain (missing parts from reference TRBV28 and TRBJ1-6): DVKVTQSSRYLVKRTGEKVFLECVQDMDHENMFWYRQDPGLGLRLIYFSYDVKMKEKGDIPEGYSVSREKKERFSLILESASTNQTSMYLCASYPGTANSPLHFGNGTRLTVT.

This clone appeared a single time. The chain is built from TRBV9 and TRBJ2-1, with unresolved D. V dropped 1 base and J dropped 4 bases, with 12 bases sitting between them. Per germline, CDR1 SGDLS and CDR2 YYNGEE. CDR3 length: 15 amino acids. The CDR3 DNA reads TGTGCCAGCAGCGTAAGCCCTACAGCTTACAATGAGCAGTTCTTC. This gives the protein CASSVSPTAYNEQFF.

This chain connects TRBV7-2 to TRBJ2-4, with 7 bases fitting TRBD1. With 2 bases clipped from V and 6 bases from J, the junction kept 4 bases outside the gene matches. The CDR3 has 14 amino acids. The V gene's germline CDR1 is SGHTA and CDR2 FQGNSA. The CDR3 nucleotides are TGTGCCAGCAGCTTATCAGGGGGTAGAAACATTCAGTACTTC. Protein sequence: CASSLSGGRNIQYF.

V gene TRBV2 combines with J gene TRBJ1-4; D perhaps matches TRBD1 (5 bases). Trimming removed 7 bases at V and 4 bases at J, with 10 bases between. The CDR3 runs to 13 residues. The V gene's germline CDR1 is SNHLY and CDR2 FYNNEI. This CDR3 reads CASNGQDNEKLFF. CDR3 bases: TGTGCCAGCAACGGACAAGATAATGAAAAACTGTTTTTT. The entire variable domain, with the rest obtained from reference TRBV2 and TRBJ1-4, is as follows: EPEVTQTPSHQVTQMGQEVILRCVPISNHLYFYWYRQILGQKVEFLVSFYNNEISEKSEIFDDQFSVERPDGSNFTLKIRSTKLEDSAMYFCASNGQDNEKLFFGSGTQLSVL.

The table lists this clone with a few counts. The chain uses TRBV6-5 and TRBJ1-4, with D unresolved. CDR1 is MNHEY, CDR2 SVGAGI, per germline. V was trimmed by 2 bases and J by 5 bases, leaving 9 bases between them. The CDR3 sequence is 14 residues long. The CDR3 coding sequence is TGTGCCAGCAGTTACGGGAGGAGGAATGAAAAACTGTTTTTT. Protein: CASSYGRRNEKLFF.

This clone was counted only a few times. The J gene is TRBJ2-7, the V gene TRBV6-1, with TRBD1 matching 10 bases. The CDR3 contains 15 residues. V was clipped by 2 bases and J by 3 bases; unmatched bases: 4. Per the germline V gene, CDR1 is MNHNS and CDR2 is SASEGT. CDR3 nucleotides: TGTGCCAGCAGTGAAACGGGACAGGGGTACTACGAGCAGTACTTC. As protein: CASSETGQGYYEQYF.

The chain joins TRBV9 to TRBJ2-5, with TRBD2 as a possible D gene (5 bases). The V gene lost 0 bases and the J gene lost 5 bases, with 17 bases spanning the gap. Germline CDR1 SGDLS, CDR2 YYNGEE. The CDR3 runs 16 residues. The CDR3 DNA sequence: TGTGCCAGCAGCGTAGGGTGGAGCGAGAGAGGGGAGACCCAGTACTTC. This gives the protein CASSVGWSERGETQYF.

For the CDR3, the DNA is TGTGCCAGCAGTCCGCGGGACAGGGGGTACGAGCAGTACTTC. Its protein is CASSPRDRGYEQYF. The genes are TRBV5-4 and TRBJ2-7; 11 bases agree with TRBD1. J gave up 4 bases and V 5 bases, and 5 bases lay outside the gene matches. This CDR3 spans 14 amino acids. Germline CDR1 and CDR2: SGHNT and YYREEE (reference sequence).

This rearrangement joins TRBV10-3 to TRBJ1-5, with 10 bases fitting TRBD1. The length of the CDR3 is 15 residues. Germline CDR1 is ENHRY and CDR2 is SYGVKD. V shed 3 bases, J shed 4 bases, and the junction held 3 bases outside the gene matches. Here the CDR3 DNA reads TGTGCCATCAGTGACCCGGGACAGGGGAATCAGCCCCAGCATTTT. This translates into CAISDPGQGNQPQHF.

The chain employs TRBV28 and TRBJ2-7, with D perhaps TRBD2 (6 bases). The CDR3 has 14 residues. V lost 7 bases and J lost 2, with 15 bases in between. The germline CDR1 and CDR2 sequences are MDHEN and SYDVKM. CDR3 in amino acids: CASTGAGNAYEQYF. The CDR3 DNA sequence: TGTGCCAGCACTGGGGCGGGGAACGCCTACGAGCAGTACTTC. Full variable domain (missing parts from reference TRBV28 and TRBJ2-7): DVKVTQSSRYLVKRTGEKVFLECVQDMDHENMFWYRQDPGLGLRLIYFSYDVKMKEKGDIPEGYSVSREKKERFSLILESASTNQTSMYLCASTGAGNAYEQYFGPGTRLTVT.

This clone has just a few counts. The chain carries TRBV4-3 and TRBJ2-5, with D tentatively TRBD1 (6 bases). Per the germline V gene, CDR1 is LGHNA and CDR2 is YSLEER. V lost 4 bases to trimming and J lost 0 bases, with 9 bases between them. The CDR3 has 14 amino acids. CDR3 DNA: TGCGCCAGCAGCCGAACAGGGTACCAAGAGACCCAGTACTTC. As protein: CASSRTGYQETQYF.

The chain combines TRBV27 with TRBJ1-1; a weak D match, TRBD1 (5 bases). Germline lookup yields CDR1 MNHEY and CDR2 SMNVEV (reference sequence). The CDR3 is 13 amino acids. Trimming pared 6 bases from V and 8 bases from J, leaving 16 bases between. CDR3 nucleotides: TGTGCCAGCAGGGCGGGGATTCGGGGGGAAGCTTTCTTT. Protein sequence: CASRAGIRGEAFF.

The gene calls are TRBV2 and TRBJ2-3; D might be TRBD2 (6 bases). Trimming left V 8 bases short and J 2 bases short, with 14 bases between. Per the germline V gene, CDR1 is SNHLY and CDR2 is FYNNEI. The CDR3 is 14 amino acids. CDR3 loop: CASRGGITTDTQYF. CDR3 sequence (DNA): TGTGCCAGCCGTGGCGGGATTACCACAGATACGCAGTATTTT.

The CDR3 sequence is CAISLDRGDYEQYF. The CDR3 bases are TGTGCCATCAGCCTCGACAGGGGGGACTACGAGCAGTACTTC. The J gene is TRBJ2-7, the V gene TRBV10-3; TRBD1 aligns across 9 bases. CDR3 length: 14 residues. From germline, CDR1 is ENHRY and CDR2 SYGVKD. The trim removed 6 bases at V and 3 bases at J, leaving 6 bases unmatched.

The chain has TRBV4-2 and TRBJ2-5; a weak D match, TRBD2 (7 bases). Trimming shortened V by 2 bases and J by 1 base, and 14 bases separated the two germline ends. CDR3 length equals 16 residues. Germline V gene data show CDR1 as LGHNA and CDR2 as YNFKEQ. The CDR3 sequence: CASSQTARGAQETQYF. The CDR3 DNA sequence: TGTGCCAGCAGCCAAACCGCTCGGGGGGCCCAAGAGACCCAGTACTTC.

V gene TRBV5-1 combines with J gene TRBJ1-2; 7 positions agree with TRBD1. Germline V gene data show CDR1 as SGHRS and CDR2 as YFSETQ. V shed 4 bases, J shed 5 bases, and the junction held 8 bases outside the gene matches. The CDR3 is 14 residues long. The CDR3 here is CASSPGDRPYGYTF. DNA for the CDR3: TGCGCCAGCAGCCCAGGGGACAGACCTTATGGCTACACCTTC.